The next 21 T cell receptor beta chains were all read from a single sample in a study of blood T cell repertoires in COVID-19. Sequenced by immunoSEQ multiplex PCR; TCRdb stores in-frame clones only, minus some. This table holds roughly 75,000 clones, roughly 82% found once. Sequenced material: peripheral blood. The source is a man aged 45-65 years with acute or convalescent COVID-19.

J is TRBJ1-1 and V is TRBV28; a weak D match, TRBD1 (6 bases). The CDR3 extends over 12 amino acids. Germline V gives CDR1 MDHEN, CDR2 SYDVKM. V lost 3 bases and J 11 bases, leaving 13 bases between the germline ends. The CDR3 DNA follows: TGTGCCAGCAGTTTCACGCTCAGGGGCGCTTTCTTT. Residues: CASSFTLRGAFF.

V and J are TRBV6-5 and TRBJ2-5, with D uncertain. Germline CDR1 is MNHEY and CDR2 is SVGAGI. The V and J ends lost 4 bases and 7 bases respectively, with 13 bases between them. This CDR3 has 13 residues. CDR3 sequence (DNA): TGTGCCAGCAGTTCCCCGGAGACGGGGACCCAGTACTTC. It encodes CASSSPETGTQYF.

Only a few counts were recorded for this clone. The chain has TRBV7-8 and TRBJ1-1, with 8 bases matching TRBD1. V was clipped by 1 base and J by 4 bases; unmatched bases: 2. The CDR3 loop spans 14 amino acids. Germline V gene data show CDR1 as SGHVS and CDR2 as FQNEAQ. The CDR3 region is CASSLGTGSTEAFF. The CDR3 bases are TGTGCCAGCAGCTTAGGGACAGGGTCCACTGAAGCTTTCTTT.

V gene TRBV7-2 combines with J gene TRBJ2-4, with 7 bases identical to TRBD1. V was clipped by 0 bases and J by 10 bases; unmatched bases: 3. The CDR3 is 13 residues long. From germline, CDR1 is SGHTA and CDR2 FQGNSA. The CDR3 DNA is TGTGCCAGCAGCTTAGCCGAACAGGGGATTCAGTACTTC. Translation: CASSLAEQGIQYF. Full variable domain (missing parts from reference TRBV7-2 and TRBJ2-4): GAGVSQSPSNKVTEKGKDVELRCDPISGHTALYWYRQSLGQGLEFLIYFQGNSAPDKSGLPSDRFSAERTGGSVSTLTIQRTQQEDSAVYLCASSLAEQGIQYFGAGTRLSVL.

This rearrangement joins TRBV5-1 to TRBJ1-4, with unresolved D. Trimming removed 4 bases from V and 0 bases from J, with 13 bases in between. CDR1 is SGHRS, CDR2 YFSETQ, per germline. This CDR3 spans 16 amino acids. The CDR3 loop reads CASSPGSGATNEKLFF. In DNA, the CDR3 is TGCGCCAGCAGCCCGGGGTCGGGAGCAACTAATGAAAAACTGTTTTTT.

The chain carries TRBV3-1 (or the pseudogene TRBV3-2) and TRBJ2-6, with 9 bases identical to TRBD1. Germline values: CDR1 LGHDT, CDR2 YNNKEL (reference sequence). The trim removed 7 bases at V and 0 bases at J, leaving 10 bases unmatched. This CDR3 comprises 18 residues. CDR3 bases: TGTGCCAGCAAGACAGGGGGAGCCTCCTTCTCTGGGGCCAACGTCCTGACTTTC. It encodes CASKTGGASFSGANVLTF.

This chain connects TRBV3-1 (or the pseudogene TRBV3-2) to TRBJ2-5, with a tentative D call TRBD1 (6 bases). The CDR3 runs to 13 residues. Germline-derived CDR1 and CDR2 are LGHDT and YNNKEL (reference sequence). The ends were cut back, 6 bases at V and 5 bases at J, with 13 bases in the middle. The CDR3, as DNA: TGTGCCAGCAGAATCAGGGGATCGGAGACCCAGTACTTC. Its translation: CASRIRGSETQYF.

The chain recombines TRBV11-2 with TRBJ2-7; 8 bases match TRBD1. This CDR3 comprises 13 residues. After removal of 5 bases from V and 4 bases from J, the junction contained 4 bases not matched to a gene. Germline V CDR1 and CDR2: SGHAT, FQNNGV. CDR3 nucleotides: TGTGCCAGCAGCCCGGACAGGGTGTACGAGCAGTACTTC. Translating it yields CASSPDRVYEQYF.

This clone appeared a few times. The chain employs TRBV12-3 or TRBV12-4 and TRBJ1-2; D possibly corresponds to TRBD1 (6 bases). V dropped 7 bases and J dropped 8 bases, with 17 bases sitting between them. The CDR3 spans 13 residues. The CDR3 is CASTPNRVGGYTF. CDR3 nucleotide sequence: TGTGCCAGCACCCCCAACAGGGTCGGGGGCTACACCTTC.

J is TRBJ2-1 and V is TRBV9; 16 bases fit TRBD2. Germline-derived CDR1 and CDR2 are SGDLS and YYNGEE. Trimming took 0 bases from V and 10 from J; bases not matched to a gene: 4. The CDR3 has 16 residues. CDR3 amino acids: CASSVEGLAGGGEQFF. CDR3 DNA: TGTGCCAGCAGCGTAGAGGGACTAGCGGGAGGGGGGGAGCAGTTCTTC.

This clone was seen only once. The chain employs TRBV5-1 and TRBJ2-5; D unclear. The V end was cut by 0 bases, the J end by 2 bases, with 8 bases between. CDR3 length: 14 amino acids. In germline, CDR1 is SGHRS, CDR2 YFSETQ. The CDR3 region has the DNA TGCGCCAGCAGCTTGGGTGGCATACAAGAGACCCAGTACTTC. Translation gives CASSLGGIQETQYF. Together with reference TRBV5-1 and TRBJ2-5, the CDR3 gives the full variable domain: KAGVTQTPRYLIKTRGQQVTLSCSPISGHRSVSWYQQTPGQGLQFLFEYFSETQRNKGNFPGRFSGRQFSNSRSEMNVSTLELGDSALYLCASSLGGIQETQYFGPGTRLLVL.

This clone was seen just once. The rearrangement joins TRBV3-1 (or the pseudogene TRBV3-2) to TRBJ1-1; 8 bases align to TRBD1. Germline-derived CDR1 and CDR2 are LGHDT and YNNKEL (reference sequence). This CDR3 region has 15 residues. V was clipped by 4 bases and J by 5 bases; unmatched bases: 9. The CDR3 DNA reads as TGTGCCAGCAGCCTCCAAACAGGGGGTCGGACTGAAGCTTTCTTT. Encoded protein: CASSLQTGGRTEAFF.

The CDR3 DNA sequence: TGCGCCAGCAGCCACACCGGGACAGGGAACTACGAGCAGTACTTC. Its protein product is CASSHTGTGNYEQYF. This chain uses TRBV10-2 with TRBJ2-7; TRBD1 matches 9 bases. Germline lookup yields CDR1 WSHSY and CDR2 SAAADI. There are 15 residues in the CDR3. Trimming at V came to 6 bases and at J to 3 bases, leaving 9 bases not matched to a gene.

The chain is built from TRBV6-5 and TRBJ1-2, with D possibly TRBD1 on 5 matching bases. From germline, CDR1 is MNHEY and CDR2 SVGAGI. This CDR3 is 15 amino acids long. With 6 bases removed from V and 4 bases from J, the gap between germline ends came to 18 bases. The CDR3: CASRDAMTVTYGYTF. Written as DNA, the CDR3 is TGTGCCAGCAGGGATGCTATGACAGTAACCTATGGCTACACCTTC.

The chain couples TRBV4-3 to TRBJ2-3, with D possibly matching TRBD1 (6 bases). Trimming took 0 bases from V and 5 from J, leaving 15 bases between them. The length of the CDR3 is 16 residues. CDR1 is LGHNA, CDR2 YSLEER, per germline. CDR3: CASSQDGSIGGDTQYF. In DNA form, the CDR3 reads TGCGCCAGCAGCCAAGATGGGTCCATAGGGGGAGATACGCAGTATTTT.

V gene TRBV3-1 (or the pseudogene TRBV3-2) combines with J gene TRBJ1-4; D not certain. From germline, CDR1 is LGHDT and CDR2 YNNKEL (reference sequence). This CDR3 comprises 13 residues. Trimming removed 4 bases at V and 6 bases at J, with 9 bases between. CDR3 residues: CASSRHGDEKLFF. In DNA form, the CDR3 reads TGTGCCAGCAGCCGCCACGGTGATGAAAAACTGTTTTTT.

The chain joins TRBV7-9 to TRBJ2-1; 7 nucleotides line up with TRBD1. The CDR3 contains 12 residues. V was clipped by 5 bases and J by 9 bases; unmatched bases: 4. CDR1 SEHNR and CDR2 FQNEAQ come from the germline V gene (reference sequence). The CDR3 DNA reads TGTGCCAGCAGCGAACAGGGGCCTGAGCAGTTCTTC. It encodes CASSEQGPEQFF.

The chain employs TRBV5-4 and TRBJ1-1; D unresolved. CDR3 length: 13 residues. V dropped 9 bases and J dropped 1 base, with 13 bases sitting between them. Germline-derived CDR1 and CDR2 are SGHNT and YYREEE (reference sequence). The CDR3 loop is CATLEPSNTEAFF. The CDR3, as DNA: TGTGCCACCTTAGAACCGTCGAACACTGAAGCTTTCTTT.

The chain joins TRBV29-1 to TRBJ2-5, with D possibly matching TRBD1 (5 bases). CDR1 and CDR2 from the germline V gene are SQVTM and ANQGSEA. Trimming shortened V by 4 bases and J by 1 base, and 10 bases separated the two germline ends. The CDR3 covers 13 residues. DNA for the CDR3: TGCAGCGTTGCTGACAGTACCCAAGAGACCCAGTACTTC. Translated, it gives CSVADSTQETQYF.

The chain uses TRBV2 and TRBJ1-5; 11 bases agree with TRBD1. The CDR3 contains 14 residues. Germline V CDR1 and CDR2: SNHLY, FYNNEI. V lost 6 bases, J lost 6 bases, and 4 bases stayed unmatched. This CDR3 is CASRRDRGSQPQHF. The CDR3 DNA reads TGTGCCAGCAGGAGGGACAGGGGGTCTCAGCCCCAGCATTTT. The complete variable domain, with remaining parts taken from reference TRBV2 and TRBJ1-5, reads EPEVTQTPSHQVTQMGQEVILRCVPISNHLYFYWYRQILGQKVEFLVSFYNNEISEKSEIFDDQFSVERPDGSNFTLKIRSTKLEDSAMYFCASRRDRGSQPQHFGDGTRLSIL.

The chain recombines TRBV6-4 with TRBJ2-7, with TRBD1 matching 8 bases. V dropped 2 bases and J dropped 3; count of bases not matched to a gene: 9. The CDR3 spans 16 residues. Germline assignment: CDR1 MRHNA and CDR2 SNTAGT. The CDR3 is CASSDPATGDCYEQYF. The CDR3 nucleotides are TGTGCCAGCAGTGACCCCGCGACAGGGGACTGCTACGAGCAGTACTTC.